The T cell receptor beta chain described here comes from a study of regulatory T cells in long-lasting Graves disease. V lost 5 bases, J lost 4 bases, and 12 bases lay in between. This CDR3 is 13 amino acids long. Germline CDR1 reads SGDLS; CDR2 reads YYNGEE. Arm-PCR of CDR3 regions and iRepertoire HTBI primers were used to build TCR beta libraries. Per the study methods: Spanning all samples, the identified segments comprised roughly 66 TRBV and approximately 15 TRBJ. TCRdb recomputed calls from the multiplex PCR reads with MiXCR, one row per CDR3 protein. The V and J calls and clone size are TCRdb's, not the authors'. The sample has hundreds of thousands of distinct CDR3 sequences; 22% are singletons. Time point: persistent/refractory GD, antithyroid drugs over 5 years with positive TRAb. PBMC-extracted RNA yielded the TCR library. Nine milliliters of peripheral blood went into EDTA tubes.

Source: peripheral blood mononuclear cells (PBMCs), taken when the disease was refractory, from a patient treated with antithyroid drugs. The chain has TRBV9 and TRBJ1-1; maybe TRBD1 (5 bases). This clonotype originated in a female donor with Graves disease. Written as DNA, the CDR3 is TGTGCCAGCAGTGTTGACAGAAGCACTGAAGCTTTCTTT. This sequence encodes CASSVDRSTEAFF.